This T cell receptor (beta chain) appears in the sequencing data of a study of blood T cell repertoires in COVID-19 (dated by TCRdb to the early 2020s). Background for the entire study: Samples covering the acute and convalescent phases of COVID-19 were provided by collaborators in the United States, Italy and Spain. The material from the prospective study consisted of cDNA or gDNA derived from T cells, B-cell-depleted T cells, or PBMCs. Subjects who had been exposed to COVID-19, were actively infected with it, or had recovered from it provided the deeply sampled blood TCRbeta repertoires that made up the dataset. The repertoires were released in a freely available public database intended as a resource for research on the immune response to SARS-CoV-2. The samples were drawn from two sources: the first 160 participants of the ongoing ImmuneRACE study, and fewer than 1,500 subjects contributed by 6 global collaborators. Sample metadata almost always included a de-identified subject ID, COVID-19 status, age in years and sex. Where available, HLA class I and class II types were obtained from metadata supplied by the sample provider rather than from assay-based typing. Summary of the overall study and its limitations: How much clinical and demographic metadata was included differed by source and by participant, and the metadata was provided uncurated.

TCRbeta CDR3 regions were amplified from genomic DNA using the immunoSEQ Assay, a bias-controlled multiplex PCR. The published analysis was carried out like this. Nucleated cell counts per sample were estimated from amplification of reference gene primers within the assay. To quantify the absolute abundance of each unique TCRbeta CDR3 rearrangement, sequence reads were collapsed and filtered. For each sample, productive Simpson clonality was calculated as the square root of Simpson's diversity index across productive rearrangements. Imported from immuneACCESS, the table was reduced by TCRdb to in-frame sequences with V and J called. These copies leave out some clones; in studies compared against another copy, an unresolved V gene accounts for under half, and the cause of the remainder is not known. V, J and clone size derive from that table, while D and trimming were established from the DNA sequence. This sample has some 260,000 clones in its table, and 70% to 90% of those were observed once. The ten largest make up 3% to 3.5% of the sample.

V and J lose 3 bases and 1 base, and a span of 9 bases separates them. The CDR3 goes from the cysteine to the phenylalanine over 14 residues. Left in the record is the CDR3 DNA by itself, 42 bases read in frame from the first base. CDR1 DFQATT and CDR2 SNEGSKA are derived from the germline V gene (reference sequence). As to this clone: This receptor's antigen is unknown. No much larger clone exists at a distance of one base, and base qualities are not known.

Collaborating institutions collected whole blood in K2EDTA tubes following their own protocols. For TCRbeta analysis, collaborators shipped samples in one of three forms: frozen whole blood, isolated PBMCs, or DNA extracted from either of those sample types. Recombination connected TRBV20-1 to TRBJ2-2; 6 matching bases give a weak D call of TRBD2. The TCR originated in a man younger than 35 with active or convalescent COVID-19. Material for sequencing was peripheral blood. The nucleotide sequence is TGCAGTGCTAGTCGGAGGGAGAACACCGGGGAGCTGTTTTTT. Translated, this gives CSASRRENTGELFF.